The clone carrying this T cell receptor beta chain occurred once. This sample was taken from a study of blood T cell repertoires in COVID-19. This CDR3 has 16 residues. The germline V gene has CDR1 SGHAT and CDR2 FQNNGV. The ends were cut back, 5 bases at V and 2 bases at J, with 18 bases in the middle. The assay was immunoSEQ multiplex PCR, and TCRdb's table has in-frame clones only and misses some. The sample consists of about 45,000 clones, about 83% of them appearing once. Sample: peripheral blood. This chain uses TRBV11-2 with TRBJ2-5, with D possibly TRBD2 on 7 matching bases. This clonotype originated in an older man in a cohort sampled during active COVID-19. This CDR3 is CASSPLGGAPQETQYF. The DNA of the CDR3 is TGTGCCAGCAGCCCCCTGGGGGGGGCACCACAAGAGACCCAGTACTTC.